The rows below give T cell receptor beta chains drawn from one sample of a study of T cell responses to AZD1222 COVID-19 vaccine. Clones were sequenced by immunoSEQ multiplex PCR, and TCRdb holds only the in-frame ones, with some missing. This table holds about 110,000 clones, 65% to 90% found once. The starting material was peripheral blood, obtained on day 0 of AZD1222 vaccination. These receptors came from an adult in good health. Both conserved end residues are part of each CDR3. D genes are given only for firm matches. The size of a clone is reported for some rows only, either as once, few or many, or as a class for expanded clones.

v_gene	abundance	j_gene	d_gene	CDR3nt	CDR3aa
TRBV11-2	NA	TRBJ2-7	TRBD2	TGTGCCAGCAGCTTAGGTCTAGCGGGAGGCGAGCAGTACTTC	CASSLGLAGGEQYF
TRBV4-2	NA	TRBJ2-5	NA	TGTGCCAGCAGCCAAACGACTAGCCAAGAGACCCAGTACTTC	CASSQTTSQETQYF
TRBV3-1/TRBV3-2	NA	TRBJ1-3	NA	TGTGCCAGCAGCCAAAAGGTACGGATCTCTGGAAACACCATATATTTT	CASSQKVRISGNTIYF
TRBV18	NA	TRBJ1-4	TRBD1	TGTGCCAGCTCACCACGGAGCAGGGGGGATGAAAAACTGTTTTTT	CASSPRSRGDEKLFF
TRBV30	NA	TRBJ1-6	NA	TGTGCCTGGAGCCGCTCACCCCTCCACTTT	CAWSRSPLHF
TRBV19	NA	TRBJ1-5	NA	TGTGCCAGTACGACTGGGGGCAATCAGCCCCAGCATTTT	CASTTGGNQPQHF
TRBV25-1	NA	TRBJ2-7	NA	TGTGCCAGCAGTGCCCACGGACGGTACGAGCAGTACTTC	CASSAHGRYEQYF
TRBV5-1	once	TRBJ2-3	TRBD2	TGCGCCAGCAGCTTCGGCGGGGGGCCACCGGCGGATACGCAGTATTTT	CASSFGGGPPADTQYF
TRBV5-3	NA	TRBJ1-1	TRBD1	TGTGCCAGAAGCTCACAGGGGGACTTGAACACTGAAGCTTTCTTT	CARSSQGDLNTEAFF
TRBV5-1	few	TRBJ1-4	TRBD1	TGCGCCAGCAGCGAGACAGGGGCAACTAATGAAAAACTGTTTTTT	CASSETGATNEKLFF
TRBV4-2	many	TRBJ2-2	NA	TGTGCCAGCAGCCAAGCAGGGCTGGTGGAGCTGTTTTTT	CASSQAGLVELFF
TRBV11-2	NA	TRBJ1-3	NA	TGTGCCAGCAGCTTATACAGGAGCTCTGGAAACACCATATATTTT	CASSLYRSSGNTIYF
TRBV9	NA	TRBJ2-7	TRBD1	TGTGCCAGCGGACCCTTCACAGGGGGTCTCTCCTACGAGCAGTACTTC	CASGPFTGGLSYEQYF
TRBV3-1/TRBV3-2	NA	TRBJ2-5	TRBD2	TGTGCCAGCAGCCAAGGTCTAGCGGGACCACAAGAGACCCAGTACTTC	CASSQGLAGPQETQYF